This entry concerns a single TCR beta chain. The antigen remains undetermined. These data are taken from a study of T cell responses to AZD1222 COVID-19 vaccine. Findings and limits, study-wide: Nearly half of spike-specific TCRs reportedly target unmutated variant regions. Only six individuals given AZD1222 were seropositive at baseline.

Second-dose timings of about 4 or about 12 weeks were pooled. This table comes from immunoSEQ multiplex PCR, and its TCRdb copy is limited to in-frame clones, with some not included. The repertoire holds 150,000 to 200,000 clones, with roughly 90% as singletons. V was shortened by 0 bases and J by 0 bases, with 9 bases between the two germline ends. Germline V CDR1 and CDR2: MNHEY, SVGAGI. The CDR3 is 15 residues long. The TCR was taken from an adult who received the AZD1222 COVID-19 vaccine. This sequence joins TRBV6-5 and TRBJ2-7; tentatively, D is TRBD1 (5 bases). The material sequenced was peripheral blood, taken 28 days after the second AZD1222 dose. Here the CDR3 reads CASSYSPRVSYEQYF. DNA of the CDR3: TGTGCCAGCAGTTACTCTCCCAGGGTCTCCTACGAGCAGTACTTC.